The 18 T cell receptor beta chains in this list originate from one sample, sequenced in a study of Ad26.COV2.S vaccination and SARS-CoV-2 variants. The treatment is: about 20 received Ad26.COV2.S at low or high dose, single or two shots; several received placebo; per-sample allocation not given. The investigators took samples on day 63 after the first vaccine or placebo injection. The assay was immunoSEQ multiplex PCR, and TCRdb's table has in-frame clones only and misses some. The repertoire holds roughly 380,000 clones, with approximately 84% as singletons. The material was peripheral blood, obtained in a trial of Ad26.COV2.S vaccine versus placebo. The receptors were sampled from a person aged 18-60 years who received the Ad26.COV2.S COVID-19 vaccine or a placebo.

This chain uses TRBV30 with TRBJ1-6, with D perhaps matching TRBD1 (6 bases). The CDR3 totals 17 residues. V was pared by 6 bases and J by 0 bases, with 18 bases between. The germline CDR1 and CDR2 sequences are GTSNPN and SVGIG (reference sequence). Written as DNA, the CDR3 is TGTGCCTGTTGGAGGTTCTCGGACAGCTCCTATAATTCACCCCTCCACTTT. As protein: CACWRFSDSSYNSPLHF. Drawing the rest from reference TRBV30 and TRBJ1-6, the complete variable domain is SQTIHQWPATLVQPVGSPLSLECTVEGTSNPNLYWYRQAAGRGLQLLFYSVGIGQISSEVPQNLSASRPQDRQFILSSKKLLLSDSGFYLCACWRFSDSSYNSPLHFGNGTRLTVT.

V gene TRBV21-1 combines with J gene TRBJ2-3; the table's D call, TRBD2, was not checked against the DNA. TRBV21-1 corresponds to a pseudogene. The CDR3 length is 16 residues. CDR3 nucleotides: TGTGCCAGCAGCAAAAGCGGTGCCTCTAGCACAGATACGCAGTATTTT. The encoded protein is CASSKSGASSTDTQYF.

CDR3 in DNA: TGTGCCAGCAGCCATGGGGGGGGCTACGAGCAGTACTTC. Translated, it gives CASSHGGGYEQYF. The rearrangement joins TRBV3-1 (or the pseudogene TRBV3-2) to TRBJ2-7; TRBD2 matches at 7 bases. The CDR3 covers 13 residues. Germline assignment: CDR1 LGHDT and CDR2 YNNKEL (reference sequence). The V segment lost 3 bases and the J segment 3 bases; nucleotides outside the gene matches: 2.

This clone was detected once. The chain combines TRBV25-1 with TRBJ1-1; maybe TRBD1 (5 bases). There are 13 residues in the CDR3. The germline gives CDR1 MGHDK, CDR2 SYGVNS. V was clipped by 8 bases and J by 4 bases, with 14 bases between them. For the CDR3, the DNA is TGTGCCAGCCGTTGGGGGGGAGGCACTGAAGCTTTCTTT. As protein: CASRWGGGTEAFF.

The CDR3 DNA follows: TGTGCCAGCAGCTCCGCTTTGTGGGATCCCAATGAGCAGTTCTTC. This translates into CASSSALWDPNEQFF. The V and J genes are TRBV9 and TRBJ2-1; D ambiguous. Germline CDR1 SGDLS, CDR2 YYNGEE. The CDR3 runs to 15 residues. V was trimmed by 4 bases and J by 6 bases, leaving 17 bases between them.

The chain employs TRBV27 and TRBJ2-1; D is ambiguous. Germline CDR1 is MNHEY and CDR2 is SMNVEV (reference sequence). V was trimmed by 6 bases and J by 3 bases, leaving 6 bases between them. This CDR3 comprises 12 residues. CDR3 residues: CASSTVYNEQFF. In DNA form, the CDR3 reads TGTGCCAGCAGCACAGTCTACAATGAGCAGTTCTTC.

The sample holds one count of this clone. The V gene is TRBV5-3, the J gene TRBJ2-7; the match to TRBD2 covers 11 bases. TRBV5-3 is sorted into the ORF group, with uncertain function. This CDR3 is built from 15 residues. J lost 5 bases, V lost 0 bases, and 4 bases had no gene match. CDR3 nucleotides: TGTGCCAGAAGCTTGGAGTCTAGCGGGAGGAACGAGCAGTACTTC. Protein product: CARSLESSGRNEQYF.

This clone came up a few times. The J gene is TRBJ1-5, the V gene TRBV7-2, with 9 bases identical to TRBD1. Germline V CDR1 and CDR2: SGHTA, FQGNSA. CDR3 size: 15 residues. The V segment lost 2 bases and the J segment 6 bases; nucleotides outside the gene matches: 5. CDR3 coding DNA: TGTGCCAGCAGCTTACAACAGGGGGCAGGTCAGCCCCAGCATTTT. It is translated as CASSLQQGAGQPQHF. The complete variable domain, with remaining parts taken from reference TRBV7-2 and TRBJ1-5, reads GAGVSQSPSNKVTEKGKDVELRCDPISGHTALYWYRQSLGQGLEFLIYFQGNSAPDKSGLPSDRFSAERTGGSVSTLTIQRTQQEDSAVYLCASSLQQGAGQPQHFGDGTRLSIL.

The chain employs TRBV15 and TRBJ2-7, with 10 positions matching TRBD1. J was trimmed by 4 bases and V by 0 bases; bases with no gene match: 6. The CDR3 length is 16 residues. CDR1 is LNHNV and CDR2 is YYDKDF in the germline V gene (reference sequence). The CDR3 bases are TGTGCCACCAGCAGAGAGTACGGACAGGGGGGATACGAGCAGTACTTC. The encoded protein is CATSREYGQGGYEQYF.

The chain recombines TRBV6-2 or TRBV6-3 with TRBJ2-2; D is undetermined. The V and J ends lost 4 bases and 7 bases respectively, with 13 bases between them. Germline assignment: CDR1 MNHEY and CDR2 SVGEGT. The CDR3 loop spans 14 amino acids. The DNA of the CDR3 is TGTGCCAGCAGTTGGGTTTTTGCGAACGGGGAGCTGTTTTTT. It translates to CASSWVFANGELFF.

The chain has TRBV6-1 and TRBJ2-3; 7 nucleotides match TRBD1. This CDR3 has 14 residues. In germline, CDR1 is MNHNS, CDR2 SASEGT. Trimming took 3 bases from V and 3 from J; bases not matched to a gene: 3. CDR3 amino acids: CASSDPDRTDTQYF. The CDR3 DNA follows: TGTGCCAGCAGTGACCCGGACAGGACAGATACGCAGTATTTT.

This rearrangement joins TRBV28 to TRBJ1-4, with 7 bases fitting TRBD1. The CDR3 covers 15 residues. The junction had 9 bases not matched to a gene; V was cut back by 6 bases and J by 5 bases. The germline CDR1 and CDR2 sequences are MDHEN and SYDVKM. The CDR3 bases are TGTGCCAGCAGCCCACTTACAGGGGCGAATGAAAAACTGTTTTTT. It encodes CASSPLTGANEKLFF.

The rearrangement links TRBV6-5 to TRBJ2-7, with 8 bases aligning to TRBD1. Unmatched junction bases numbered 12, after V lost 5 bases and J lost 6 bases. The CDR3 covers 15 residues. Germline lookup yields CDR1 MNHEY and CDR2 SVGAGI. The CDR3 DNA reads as TGTGCCAGCAGTAGTCCAGGGGGCAGCTTGAGCGAGCAGTACTTC. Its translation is CASSSPGGSLSEQYF.

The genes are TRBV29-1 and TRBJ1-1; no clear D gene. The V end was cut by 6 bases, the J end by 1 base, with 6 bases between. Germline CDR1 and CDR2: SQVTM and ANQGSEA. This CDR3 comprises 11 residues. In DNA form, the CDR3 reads TGCAGCGTGTCGGGGAACACTGAAGCTTTCTTT. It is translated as CSVSGNTEAFF.

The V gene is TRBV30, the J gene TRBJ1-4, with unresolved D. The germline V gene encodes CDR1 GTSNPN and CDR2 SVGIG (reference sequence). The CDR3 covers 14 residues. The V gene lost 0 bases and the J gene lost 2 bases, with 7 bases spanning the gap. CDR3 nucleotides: TGTGCCTGGAGTGTATGGGGTACTAATGAAAAACTGTTTTTT. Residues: CAWSVWGTNEKLFF. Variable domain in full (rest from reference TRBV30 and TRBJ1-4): SQTIHQWPATLVQPVGSPLSLECTVEGTSNPNLYWYRQAAGRGLQLLFYSVGIGQISSEVPQNLSASRPQDRQFILSSKKLLLSDSGFYLCAWSVWGTNEKLFFGSGTQLSVL.

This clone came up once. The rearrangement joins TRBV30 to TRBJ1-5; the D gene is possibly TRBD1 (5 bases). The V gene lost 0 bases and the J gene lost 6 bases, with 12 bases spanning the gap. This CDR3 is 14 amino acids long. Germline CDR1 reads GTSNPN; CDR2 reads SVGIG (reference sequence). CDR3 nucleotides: TGTGCCTGGAGTGTACTACAGGAGCGTCAGCCCCAGCATTTT. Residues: CAWSVLQERQPQHF.

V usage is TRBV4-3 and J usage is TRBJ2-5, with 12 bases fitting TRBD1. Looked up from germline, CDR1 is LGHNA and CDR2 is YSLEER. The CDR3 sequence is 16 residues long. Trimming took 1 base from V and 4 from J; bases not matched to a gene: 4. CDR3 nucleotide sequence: TGCGCCAGCAGCCAAGGGGACAGGGGGCGGCGAGAGACCCAGTACTTC. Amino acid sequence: CASSQGDRGRRETQYF.

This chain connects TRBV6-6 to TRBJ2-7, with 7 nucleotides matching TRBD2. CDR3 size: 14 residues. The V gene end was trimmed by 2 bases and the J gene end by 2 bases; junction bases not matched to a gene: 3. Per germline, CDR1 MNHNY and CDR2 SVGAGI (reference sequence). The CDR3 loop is CASSYGGGAYEQYF. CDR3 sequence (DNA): TGTGCCAGCAGTTACGGCGGGGGAGCCTACGAGCAGTACTTC.